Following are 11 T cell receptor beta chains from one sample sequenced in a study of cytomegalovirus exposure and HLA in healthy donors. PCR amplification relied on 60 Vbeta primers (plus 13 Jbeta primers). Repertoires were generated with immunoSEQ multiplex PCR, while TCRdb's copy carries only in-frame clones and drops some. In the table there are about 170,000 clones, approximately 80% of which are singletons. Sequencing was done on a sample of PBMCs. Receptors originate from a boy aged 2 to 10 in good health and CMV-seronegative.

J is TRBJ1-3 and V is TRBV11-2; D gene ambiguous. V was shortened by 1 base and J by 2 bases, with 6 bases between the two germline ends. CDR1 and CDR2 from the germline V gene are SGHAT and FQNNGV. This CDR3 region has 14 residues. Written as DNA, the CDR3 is TGTGCCAGCAGCTTAGGAACAACTGGAAACACCATATATTTT. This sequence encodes CASSLGTTGNTIYF.

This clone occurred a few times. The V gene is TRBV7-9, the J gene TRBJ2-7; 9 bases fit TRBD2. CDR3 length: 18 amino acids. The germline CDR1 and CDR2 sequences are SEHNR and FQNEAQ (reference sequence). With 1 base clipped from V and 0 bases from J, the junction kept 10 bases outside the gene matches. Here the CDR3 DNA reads TGTGCCAGCAGCTTAGGTGGCTCCCGACTAGCGGTCTCCTACGAGCAGTACTTC. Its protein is CASSLGGSRLAVSYEQYF.

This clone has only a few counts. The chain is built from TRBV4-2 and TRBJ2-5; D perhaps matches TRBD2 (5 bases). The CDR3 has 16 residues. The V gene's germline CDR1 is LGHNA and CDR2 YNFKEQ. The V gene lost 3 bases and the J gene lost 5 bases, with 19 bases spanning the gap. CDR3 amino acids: CASSHEATRVGETQYF. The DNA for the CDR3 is TGTGCCAGCAGCCATGAGGCTACGCGGGTAGGGGAGACCCAGTACTTC.

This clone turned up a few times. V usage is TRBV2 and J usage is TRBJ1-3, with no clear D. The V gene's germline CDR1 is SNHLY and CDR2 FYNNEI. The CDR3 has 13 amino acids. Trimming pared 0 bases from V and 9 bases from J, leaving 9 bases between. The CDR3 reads CASSEAAQRTIYF. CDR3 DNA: TGTGCCAGCAGTGAAGCGGCCCAGCGCACCATATATTTT.

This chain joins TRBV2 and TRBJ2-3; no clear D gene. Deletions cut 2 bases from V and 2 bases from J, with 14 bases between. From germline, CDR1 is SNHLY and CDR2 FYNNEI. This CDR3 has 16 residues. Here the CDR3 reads CASSEPDTDITDTQYF. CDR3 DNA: TGTGCCAGCAGTGAACCCGACACCGACATCACAGATACGCAGTATTTT. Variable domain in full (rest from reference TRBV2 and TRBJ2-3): EPEVTQTPSHQVTQMGQEVILRCVPISNHLYFYWYRQILGQKVEFLVSFYNNEISEKSEIFDDQFSVERPDGSNFTLKIRSTKLEDSAMYFCASSEPDTDITDTQYFGPGTRLTVL.

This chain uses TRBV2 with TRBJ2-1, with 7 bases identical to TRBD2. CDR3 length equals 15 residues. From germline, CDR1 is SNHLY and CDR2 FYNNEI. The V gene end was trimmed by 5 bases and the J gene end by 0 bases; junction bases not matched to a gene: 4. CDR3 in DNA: TGTGCCAGCAGTAGGGAGGGTAGCTCCTACAATGAGCAGTTCTTC. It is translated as CASSREGSSYNEQFF.

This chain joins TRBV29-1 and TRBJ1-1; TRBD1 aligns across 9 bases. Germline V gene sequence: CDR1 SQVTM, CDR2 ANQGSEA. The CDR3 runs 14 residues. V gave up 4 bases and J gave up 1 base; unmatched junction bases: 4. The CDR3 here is CSVGGGQGNTEAFF. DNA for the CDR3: TGCAGCGTTGGAGGGGGACAGGGGAACACTGAAGCTTTCTTT. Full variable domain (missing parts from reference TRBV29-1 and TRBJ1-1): SAVISQKPSRDICQRGTSLTIQCQVDSQVTMMFWYRQQPGQSLTLIATANQGSEATYESGFVIDKFPISRPNLTFSTLTVSNMSPEDSSIYLCSVGGGQGNTEAFFGQGTRLTVV.

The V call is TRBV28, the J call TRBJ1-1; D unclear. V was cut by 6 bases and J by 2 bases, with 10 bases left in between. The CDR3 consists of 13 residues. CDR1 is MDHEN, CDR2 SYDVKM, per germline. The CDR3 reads CASSSLRNTEAFF. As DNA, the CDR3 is TGTGCCAGCAGCTCCCTGCGAAACACTGAAGCTTTCTTT.

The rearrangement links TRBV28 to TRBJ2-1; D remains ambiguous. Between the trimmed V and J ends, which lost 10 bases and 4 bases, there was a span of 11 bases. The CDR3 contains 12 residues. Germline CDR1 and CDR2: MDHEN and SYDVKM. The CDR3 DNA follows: TGTGCCATCCCTTCGGTTTACAATGAGCAGTTCTTC. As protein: CAIPSVYNEQFF.

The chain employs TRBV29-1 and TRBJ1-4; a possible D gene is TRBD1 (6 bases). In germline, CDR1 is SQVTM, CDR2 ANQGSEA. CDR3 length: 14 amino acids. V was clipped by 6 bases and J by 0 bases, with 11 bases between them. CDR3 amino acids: CSVTRGATNEKLFF. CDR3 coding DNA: TGCAGCGTCACCAGGGGCGCAACTAATGAAAAACTGTTTTTT.

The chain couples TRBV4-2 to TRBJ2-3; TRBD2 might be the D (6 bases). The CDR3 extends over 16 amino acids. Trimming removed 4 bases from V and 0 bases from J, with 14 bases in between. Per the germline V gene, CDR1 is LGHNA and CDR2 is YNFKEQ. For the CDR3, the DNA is TGTGCCAGCAGCCGACCCGGGGGTCCTAGCACAGATACGCAGTATTTT. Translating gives CASSRPGGPSTDTQYF.